The 12 T cell receptor beta chains given below trace back to one sample, sequenced in a study of molecular identifiers for immune sequencing clone quantification (dated by TCRdb to between 2018 and 2020). The library was built by means of PCR. The listed sequencing device is NextSeq 500. TCRdb reprocessed the public reads (quality trimming at Q25 with fastp, clone calling with MiXCR) and kept in-frame beta chains. Each CDR3 protein gets just one entry, which takes the most common genes and DNA from the rows behind it. The sample has about 630,000 distinct CDR3 sequences on record, less than 30% of them singletons. The leading ten clones occupy about 0.84% of the sample. Material for sequencing was naive CD8+ T cells from blood, with Jurkat cell RNA spiked in. The intended sense of this specimen's cell subset or site label: FACS-sorted CD8+CD4-CCR7+CD45RA+ naive T cells. The receptors were gathered from a human donor in good health. Some libraries in this study had Jurkat cell RNA spiked in.

About this clonotype: A read error is possible here, since a much larger clone lies one base away. The chain links TRBV27 to TRBJ1-5; 7 bases line up with TRBD1. CDR3 length equals 16 residues. V shed 8 bases, J shed 6 bases, and the junction held 16 bases outside the gene matches. The germline V gene has CDR1 MNHEY and CDR2 SMNVEV (reference sequence). CDR3 sequence: CASGNNRGSSGQPQHF. The CDR3 nucleotides read TGTGCCAGCGGTAACAACAGGGGTTCCAGTGGTCAGCCCCAGCATTTT.

The sample holds many counts of this clonotype. The chain couples TRBV6-5 to TRBJ2-2; D uncertain. Germline V lookup: CDR1 MNHEY, CDR2 SVGAGI. This CDR3 comprises 12 residues. Trimming took off 7 bases at V and 7 bases at J, with 10 bases between the two ends. CDR3 DNA: TGTGCCAGCACCAACCAAGGCGGGGAGCTGTTTTTT. Translated, it gives CASTNQGGELFF.

This clonotype was seen many times. The chain is built from TRBV11-2 and TRBJ2-5; tentative D call: TRBD2 (5 bases). The V gene's germline CDR1 is SGHAT and CDR2 FQNNGV. CDR3 size: 12 residues. With 8 bases removed from V and 4 bases from J, the gap between germline ends came to 11 bases. In DNA, the CDR3 is TGTGCCAGCGGAATAGCGTCAGAGACCCAGTACTTC. Translated, it gives CASGIASETQYF. Full variable domain (missing parts from reference TRBV11-2 and TRBJ2-5): EAGVAQSPRYKIIEKRQSVAFWCNPISGHATLYWYQQILGQGPKLLIQFQNNGVVDDSQLPKDRFSAERLKGVDSTLKIQPAKLEDSAVYLCASGIASETQYFGPGTRLLVL.

The sample holds a few counts of this clonotype. The chain links TRBV6-2 or TRBV6-3 to TRBJ2-7, with TRBD1 matching over 7 bases. There are 13 residues in the CDR3. The germline CDR1 and CDR2 sequences are MNHEY and SVGEGT. V lost 7 bases, J lost 3 bases, and 6 bases stayed unmatched. This CDR3 reads CASIGQAVYEQYF. The CDR3 nucleotides read TGTGCCAGCATAGGACAGGCCGTCTACGAGCAGTACTTC.

In its sample, this clonotype was seen a few times. The rearrangement joins TRBV2 to TRBJ2-1; no clear D gene. Germline V gene sequence: CDR1 SNHLY, CDR2 FYNNEI. CDR3 length: 12 amino acids. Trimming stripped 4 bases from V and 5 bases from J, with 6 bases between. For the CDR3, the DNA is TGTGCCAGCAGTGTCGATAACAATGAGCAGTTCTTC. This sequence encodes CASSVDNNEQFF.

Notes on this clonotype: A read error may be the cause here, since a much bigger clone is one base away. CDR3 bases: TGTGCCAGCAGTAGCGGGAGGCCCGGTACATCCTACGAGCGGTACTTC. Protein: CASSSGRPGTSYERYF. The rearrangement links TRBV12-3 or TRBV12-4 to TRBJ2-7, with 9 bases lining up with TRBD2. There are 16 residues in the CDR3.

This clonotype was recorded many times. J is TRBJ2-3 and V is TRBV5-4; D remains ambiguous. The CDR3 covers 14 residues. Germline-derived CDR1 and CDR2 are SGHNT and YYREEE (reference sequence). V lost 0 bases and J lost 2, with 7 bases in between. This chain's CDR3 is CASSLVGYTDTQYF. The CDR3 DNA is TGTGCCAGCAGCTTGGTTGGCTACACAGATACGCAGTATTTT.

This clonotype was seen a handful of times. The CDR3 region is CSARDQAGFVYEQYF. CDR3 sequence (DNA): TGCAGTGCTAGAGATCAAGCGGGATTCGTCTACGAGCAGTACTTC. The rearrangement joins TRBV20-1 to TRBJ2-7; the match to TRBD2 covers 7 bases. This CDR3 has 15 amino acids. Germline CDR1 and CDR2: DFQATT and SNEGSKA (reference sequence). V was pared by 0 bases and J by 3 bases, with 8 bases of the junction left unmatched.

This clonotype was seen more than once but under ten times. The chain is built from TRBV11-2 and TRBJ2-7; 8 bases are a match to TRBD2. Trimming cost V 4 bases and J 4 bases; bases outside gene matches: 15. The V gene's germline CDR1 is SGHAT and CDR2 FQNNGV. CDR3 length equals 17 residues. For the CDR3, the DNA is TGTGCCAGCAGCTACGGACGTCCGGGACTAGTACCTTACGAGCAGTACTTC. As protein: CASSYGRPGLVPYEQYF. Full variable domain (missing parts from reference TRBV11-2 and TRBJ2-7): EAGVAQSPRYKIIEKRQSVAFWCNPISGHATLYWYQQILGQGPKLLIQFQNNGVVDDSQLPKDRFSAERLKGVDSTLKIQPAKLEDSAVYLCASSYGRPGLVPYEQYFGPGTRLTVT.

V is TRBV11-2 and J is TRBJ2-7; 9 bases line up with TRBD2. CDR3 length: 15 amino acids. Germline CDR1 SGHAT, CDR2 FQNNGV. Germline trimming cut 5 bases from V and 3 bases from J; bases unmatched to any gene: 8. DNA for the CDR3: TGTGCCAGCAGCGGTATAGCGGGGGCCTTCTACGAGCAGTACTTC. It translates to CASSGIAGAFYEQYF.

As concerns this clonotype: Since a much larger clone is just one base distant, this may be a read error. The genes are TRBV14 and TRBJ1-1; possible D gene TRBD1, 6 bases. V was clipped by 1 base and J by 1 base, with 13 bases between them. The CDR3 is 16 residues long. Germline CDR1 is SGHDN and CDR2 is FVKESK. The CDR3 DNA follows: TGTGCCAGCAGCCAAGGTATAGGCAGGGGGAACACTGAAGCTTTCTTT. Its protein product is CASSQGIGRGNTEAFF.

This clonotype was detected many times. CDR3 sequence: CASAMSWRETQYF. In DNA form, the CDR3 reads TGTGCCAGCGCAATGAGCTGGAGAGAGACCCAGTACTTC. The chain couples TRBV5-4 to TRBJ2-5; D uncertain. Trimming pared 7 bases from V and 4 bases from J, leaving 14 bases between. The CDR3 is 13 residues long. Germline V gene data show CDR1 as SGHNT and CDR2 as YYREEE (reference sequence).